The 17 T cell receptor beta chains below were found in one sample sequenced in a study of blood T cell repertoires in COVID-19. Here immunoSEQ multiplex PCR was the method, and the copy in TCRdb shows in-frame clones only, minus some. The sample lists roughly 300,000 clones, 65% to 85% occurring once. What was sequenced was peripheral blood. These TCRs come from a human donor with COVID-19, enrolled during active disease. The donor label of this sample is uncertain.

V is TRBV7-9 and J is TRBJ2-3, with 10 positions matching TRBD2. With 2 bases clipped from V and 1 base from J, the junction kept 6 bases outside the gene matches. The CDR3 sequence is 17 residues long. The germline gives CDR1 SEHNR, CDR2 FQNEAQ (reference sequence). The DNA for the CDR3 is TGTGCCAGCAGCTTACCCCTCCTAGCGGGAGGCACAGATACGCAGTATTTT. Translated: CASSLPLLAGGTDTQYF.

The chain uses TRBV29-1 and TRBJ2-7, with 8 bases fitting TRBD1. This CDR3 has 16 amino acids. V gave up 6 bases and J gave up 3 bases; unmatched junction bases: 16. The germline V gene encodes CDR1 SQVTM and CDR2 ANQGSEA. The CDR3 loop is CSVLGGPTGAHYEQYF. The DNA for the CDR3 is TGCAGCGTCTTAGGTGGGCCGACAGGGGCCCACTACGAGCAGTACTTC.

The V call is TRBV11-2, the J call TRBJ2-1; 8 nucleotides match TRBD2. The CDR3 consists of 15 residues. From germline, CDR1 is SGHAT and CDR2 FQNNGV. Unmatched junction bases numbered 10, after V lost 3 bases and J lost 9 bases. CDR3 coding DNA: TGTGCCAGCAGCTTTAGGGAACTAGCGGTTTCTGAGCAGTTCTTC. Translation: CASSFRELAVSEQFF.

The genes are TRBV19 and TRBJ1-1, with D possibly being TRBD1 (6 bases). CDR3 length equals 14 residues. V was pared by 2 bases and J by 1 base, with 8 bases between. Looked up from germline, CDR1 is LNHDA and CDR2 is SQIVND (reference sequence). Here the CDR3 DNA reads TGTGCCAGTAGTATAAGGACAGAGAACACTGAAGCTTTCTTT. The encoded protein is CASSIRTENTEAFF.

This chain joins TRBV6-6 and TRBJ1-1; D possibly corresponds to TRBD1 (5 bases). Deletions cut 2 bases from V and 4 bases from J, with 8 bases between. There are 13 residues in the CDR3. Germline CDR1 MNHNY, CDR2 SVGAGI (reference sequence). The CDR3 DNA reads TGTGCCAGCAGTTACCTCGGGGGCACTGAAGCTTTCTTT. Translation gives CASSYLGGTEAFF.

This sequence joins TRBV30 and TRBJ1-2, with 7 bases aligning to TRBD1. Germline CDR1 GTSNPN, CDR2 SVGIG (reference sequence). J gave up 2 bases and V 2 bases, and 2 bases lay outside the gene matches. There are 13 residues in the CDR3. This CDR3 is CAWSRGQNYGYTF. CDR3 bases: TGTGCCTGGAGTCGGGGACAGAACTATGGCTACACCTTC.

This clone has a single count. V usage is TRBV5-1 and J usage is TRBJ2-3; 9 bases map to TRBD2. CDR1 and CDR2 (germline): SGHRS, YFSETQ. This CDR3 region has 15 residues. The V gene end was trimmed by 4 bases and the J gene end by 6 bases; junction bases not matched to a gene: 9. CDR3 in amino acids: CASSPLSGRSDTQYF. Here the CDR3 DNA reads TGCGCCAGCAGCCCCTTAAGCGGGAGGTCCGATACGCAGTATTTT.

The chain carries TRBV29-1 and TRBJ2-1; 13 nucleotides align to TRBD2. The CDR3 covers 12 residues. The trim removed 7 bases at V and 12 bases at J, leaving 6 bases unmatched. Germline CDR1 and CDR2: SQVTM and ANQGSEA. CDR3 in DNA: TGCAGCGCTGTACGGACTAGCGGGGGGCAGTTCTTC. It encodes CSAVRTSGGQFF.

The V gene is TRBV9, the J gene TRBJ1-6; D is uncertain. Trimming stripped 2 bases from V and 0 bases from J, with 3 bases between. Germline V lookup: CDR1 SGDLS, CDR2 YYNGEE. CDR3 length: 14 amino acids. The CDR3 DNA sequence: TGTGCCAGCAGCGTCTACTCCTATAATTCACCCCTCCACTTT. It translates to CASSVYSYNSPLHF.

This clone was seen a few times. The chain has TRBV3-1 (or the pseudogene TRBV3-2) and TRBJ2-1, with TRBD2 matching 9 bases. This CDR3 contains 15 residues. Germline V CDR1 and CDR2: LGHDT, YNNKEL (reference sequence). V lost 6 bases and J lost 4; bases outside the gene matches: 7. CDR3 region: CASSRSGSVYNEQFF. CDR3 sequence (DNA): TGTGCCAGCAGTCGTAGCGGGAGTGTATACAATGAGCAGTTCTTC.

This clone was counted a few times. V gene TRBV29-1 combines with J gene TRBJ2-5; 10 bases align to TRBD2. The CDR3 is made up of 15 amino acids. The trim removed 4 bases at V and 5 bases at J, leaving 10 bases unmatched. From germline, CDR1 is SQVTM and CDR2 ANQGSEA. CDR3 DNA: TGCAGCGTTGGGAGACTAGCGGGCCCCGGGGAGACCCAGTACTTC. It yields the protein CSVGRLAGPGETQYF.

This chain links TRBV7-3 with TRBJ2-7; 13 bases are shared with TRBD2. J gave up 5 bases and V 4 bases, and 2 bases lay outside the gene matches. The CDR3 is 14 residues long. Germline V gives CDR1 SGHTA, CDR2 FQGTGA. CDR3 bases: TGTGCCAGCAGCTCCGGACTAGCGGGGGACGAGCAGTACTTC. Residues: CASSSGLAGDEQYF.

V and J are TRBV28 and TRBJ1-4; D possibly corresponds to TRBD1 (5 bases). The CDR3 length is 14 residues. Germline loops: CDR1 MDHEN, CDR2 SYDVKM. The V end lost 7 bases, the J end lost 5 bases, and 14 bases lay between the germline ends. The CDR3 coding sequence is TGTGCCAGCACCATACAGGACCCAAATGAAAAACTGTTTTTT. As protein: CASTIQDPNEKLFF.

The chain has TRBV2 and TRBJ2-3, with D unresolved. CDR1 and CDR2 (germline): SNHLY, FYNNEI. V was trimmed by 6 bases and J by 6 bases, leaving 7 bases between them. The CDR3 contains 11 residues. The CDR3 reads CASSDEDTQYF. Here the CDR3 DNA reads TGTGCCAGCAGCGATGAGGATACGCAGTATTTT. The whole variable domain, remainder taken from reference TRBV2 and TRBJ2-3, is EPEVTQTPSHQVTQMGQEVILRCVPISNHLYFYWYRQILGQKVEFLVSFYNNEISEKSEIFDDQFSVERPDGSNFTLKIRSTKLEDSAMYFCASSDEDTQYFGPGTRLTVL.

The CDR3 region is CASSPGNERSQPQHF. In nucleotides, the CDR3 is TGTGCCAGCAGCCCCGGAAACGAAAGGAGTCAGCCCCAGCATTTT. The V and J genes are TRBV6-5 and TRBJ1-5; D remains ambiguous. The CDR3 totals 15 residues. V lost 6 bases and J 6 bases, leaving 18 bases between the germline ends. Germline CDR1 is MNHEY and CDR2 is SVGAGI.

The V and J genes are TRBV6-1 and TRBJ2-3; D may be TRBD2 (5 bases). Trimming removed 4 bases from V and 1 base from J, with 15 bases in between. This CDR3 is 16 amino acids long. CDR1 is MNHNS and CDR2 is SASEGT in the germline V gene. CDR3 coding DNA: TGTGCCAGCAGTGGGGGAGCTCGTCGTGGCACAGATACGCAGTATTTT. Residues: CASSGGARRGTDTQYF.

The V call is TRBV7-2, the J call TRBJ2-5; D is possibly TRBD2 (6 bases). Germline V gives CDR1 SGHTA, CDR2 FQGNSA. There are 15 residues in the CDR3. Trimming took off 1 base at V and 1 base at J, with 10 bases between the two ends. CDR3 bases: TGTGCCAGCAGCTTAGTCCCGGGACTCCAAGAGACCCAGTACTTC. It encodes CASSLVPGLQETQYF.